This T cell receptor (beta chain) is drawn from a study of cytomegalovirus exposure and HLA in healthy donors (dated by TCRdb to about 2017). Describing the broader study: In an earlier analysis of roughly 590 of the donors, 250 to 300 Gb of sequence data and approximately 120 million unique TCR beta sequences from 150 million to 200 million T cells were reported. Typing coverage varied by locus: roughly 629-640 donors for A, B, C, DRB1 and DQB1; around 560 for DQA1; around 610 for DPA1; approximately 490 for DPB1. About 300 gigabases of sequencing data and around 80 million unique TCR sequences made up an early release that covered about 640 HLA-typed donors. A separate validation cohort of 90 to 150 different subjects was used in addition to the roughly 700-subject first cohort. Among over 350 genotyped donors of the cohort, an average of 235,054 unique TCR beta nucleotide sequences were sequenced per donor, 15% to 20% of them non-productive. The study was designed to test whether signatures of past pathogen exposure could be identified by cataloging public T cell receptors. Donor age, sex, ethnicity and CMV serostatus were collected together with the repertoire data. An earlier analysis of 587 of the donors applied high-throughput TCR beta sequencing to assess whether each TCR beta V gene segment acted as functional or pseudogenic. Every discovery cohort repertoire had been produced on one sequencing platform. Because of strong linkage in the cohort, roughly five DR-DQ haplotypes were treated as single units for association and clustering. Class I and class II HLA loci were covered by the typing at four-digit resolution. High-throughput TCR immunosequencing, statistical association of individual TCRs with disease status, and machine learning were combined to predict cytomegalovirus infection status. In a later analysis, previously published TCR beta repertoires from some 640 donors were re-analyzed and high-resolution HLA genotyping was added so that TCR occurrence patterns could be studied. A later genetic analysis used genome-wide SNP genotypes for 398 of the 666 donors, treating that subset as a discovery cohort. The T cell repertoires of around 670 subjects were profiled by immunosequencing and related to cytomegalovirus serostatus. Rather than using new phenotypic data, the later analysis identified candidate immune exposures from TCR beta sequences and from how often those sequences occurred across donors. Of the 350 to 450 genotyped donors, 75% to 85% were placed in the genetic ancestry cluster associated with self-reported Caucasian donors.

The cohort was made up of roughly 670 healthy bone marrow donors. All cohort members were sampled while nominally healthy, although unrecorded immune exposures were likely present. The donor tested CMV seropositive and was one of the 289 seropositive cohort members. A peripheral blood sample was collected from each donor, and TCR beta sequencing was performed on peripheral blood mononuclear cells. Genomic DNA extraction from the blood cell samples was performed with the Qiagen DNeasy Blood Extraction Kit. Concerning this clone: The antigen this receptor binds is unknown.

Libraries were built with the immunoSEQ multiplex PCR assay. The multiplex PCR relied on a mix of 60 forward primers for TCR Vbeta segments and 13 reverse primers for TCR Jbeta segments. Amplification of the CDR3 region of rearranged TCR beta genes was performed with a multiplex PCR assay on genomic DNA. The amplified TCR beta libraries were sequenced on the Illumina HiSeq System as 87-base-pair reads. The authors' analysis ran thus. A later analysis counted about 82 million unique TCR beta chains across the 550 to 800 repertoires, and 10 million to 11 million of these chains were shared by at least two donors. To remove PCR and sequencing errors, raw reads were error-corrected and collapsed into unique sequences using a nearest-neighbor algorithm that merged closely related sequences. Alignment of CDR3 sequences to IMGT reference sequences was used to assign V, D and J gene segments. For a sequence to be retained, a match of at least six nucleotides to both a V gene segment and a J gene segment was required. A rearrangement counted as productive if the CDR3 had no stop codons and remained in frame with V and J, and every other rearrangement counted as non-productive. CDR3 was defined according to IMGT convention as the region running from the second conserved V-encoded cysteine to the conserved J-encoded phenylalanine. The earlier analysis of about 590 of the donors excluded sequences that lacked an unambiguous match to a single V gene segment. In an earlier analysis of a few hundred of the donors, a V segment was called functional when productive rearrangements were above 56.7%, and segregating when the standard deviation between donors exceeded 5%. To diagnose cytomegalovirus status from the catalog of TCR beta chain sequences, a statistical classification framework was built. In a later analysis, TCR nucleotide sequences were compared against IMGT/GENE-DB human TR gene sequences so that V and J genes could be assigned. In a later analysis, CDR3 sequences and most-parsimonious VDJ recombination scenarios were assigned using the TCRdist pipeline. A later analysis defined each TCR beta chain by its CDR3 amino acid sequence plus V-gene family, and excluded reads lacking a unique V-gene family. As a way to deal with suspected cross-contamination and a sequencing artifact, a later analysis dropped nearly 600 nucleotide sequences that were highly shared and had low generation probability. In a later analysis, a clonal expansion index for each public chain was calculated from normalized within-repertoire ranks of inferred template counts. In a later analysis, generation probabilities were computed using a VDJ recombination model fitted to out-of-frame rearrangements, and the results were checked against IGoR. Hypergeometric tests were used in a later analysis to score TCR-TCR, TCR-HLA and TCR-CMV co-occurrence, with a repertoire-size bias correction applied to the TCR pairs. A later analysis estimated false discovery rates by permuting HLA or CMV assignments 20 times. In a later analysis, co-occurring TCRs were grouped using DBSCAN, and TCRdist sequence similarity was added for clustering within HLA-allele-positive subsets. Repertoires with fewer than 30,000 or more than 120,000 public chains, plus five repertoires with anomalous nucleotide sharing, were excluded from co-occurrence clustering. The clones in this table, taken by TCRdb from immuneACCESS, are in-frame only. Not every clone is retained; where verified, under half of the shortfall comes from an unresolved V gene, and the cause of the rest is unknown. The V and J calls and clone size come from that table; D and trimming were worked out from the DNA. The sample's table covers approximately 70,000 clones. The top ten clonotypes cover 4.5% to 5% of the sample.

Here is what the overall study found, with its caveats: A few of the identified cytomegalovirus-associated TCR beta chains were confirmed in vitro to be specific for cytomegalovirus antigens. According to the authors, the approach could potentially be generalized to other disease states and immunological phenotypes. Sequencing depth was assumed to be roughly uniform across donors in the presence/absence analyses, though that assumption may not hold. CMV serostatus was the only immune exposure information available for the cohort. A later analysis found that HLA-associated TCR beta chains were more clonally expanded and had lower generation probabilities than equally common non-associated chains. In a later analysis, about 17,000 TCR beta sequences were associated with specific HLA alleles at a false discovery rate of 0.05. Most TCR sequences were seen in very few donors, while some public TCRs were found in many individuals. The study listed 150 to 200 TCR beta chains as associated with cytomegalovirus. The sequencing pipeline was judged likely to have produced a cluster of highly shared sequence variants as a technical artifact. Compared with the roughly 670-donor mean, donors in an Asian-associated ancestry cluster had fewer N-insertions in productive TCRs, according to a later genetic analysis. The classifier was reported to diagnose cytomegalovirus status with high specificity and sensitivity in both the original cohort and the validation cohort. In this cohort, only TCR beta chains were sequenced, and detectable features were limited by the absence of alpha or paired-chain data. A later genetic analysis associated a missense DCLRE1C variant with V-gene and J-gene trimming of TCR beta chains, and an independent cohort replicated the association. An earlier analysis of approximately 500 of the donors showed that most TCR beta V segments appeared in productive rearrangements either about 90% or about 30% of the time, which broadly matched IMGT annotations. In a later analysis, the rate of TCR association differed among HLA loci, with DRB1 alleles having the most associated TCRs and HLA-C alleles having the fewest. In a later analysis, most CMV-associated TCR beta chains were found to appear HLA-restricted, with HLA associations seemingly driven largely by CMV exposure. Because counts were too low, more than 15 rarely observed V segments, including chromosome 9 orphons, were excluded from the earlier analysis of 587 of the donors. Strong co-occurrence of HLA alleles, especially DR and DQ, made assigning TCR associations to individual alleles difficult. According to a later analysis, parvovirus B19, influenza, CMV and Epstein-Barr virus appeared linked to several top co-occurrence clusters. Because the 87-base-pair reads could not distinguish some IMGT-functional V segments, including TRBV6-2 and TRBV6-3, those segments were excluded. Linkage disequilibrium might explain the correlated functional status among segregating V segments, but an unknown experimental factor could not be ruled out. A further reported finding was that TCR beta sequences accurately predicted the HLA-A and HLA-B alleles for most subjects in the first cohort. Because HLA typing was unavailable for some donors at each locus, only the typed subset was used in association tests.

The CDR3 spans 13 residues, from the cysteine through the phenylalanine. The retained sequence is limited to the CDR3, 39 bases, with the frame set at the first base. CDR1 and CDR2, looked up from the germline V gene, are MGHDK and SYGVNS. V loses 5 bases, J loses 5 bases, and the germline ends lie 11 bases apart. The sample comprised PBMCs. This sequence originates from a woman aged 35 to 49 in good health and CMV-seropositive. The chain is assembled from TRBV25-1 and TRBJ2-3, with TRBD1 perhaps the D gene, on 6 matching bases. The CDR3 corresponds to CASSHRDEDTQYF. The sequenced DNA: TGTGCCAGCAGTCACAGGGATGAAGATACGCAGTATTTT.